This T cell receptor (beta chain) came from a study of cytomegalovirus exposure and HLA in healthy donors. Germline CDR1 GTSNPN, CDR2 SVGIG (reference sequence). The length of the CDR3 is 13 residues. Trimming cost V 4 bases and J 1 base, with 10 bases left between them. This PCR relied on a set of 60 Vbeta primers and 13 Jbeta primers. Method: immunoSEQ multiplex PCR; TCRdb's copy keeps in-frame clones and lacks some. This table has approximately 170,000 clones, 62% appearing once. This TCR came from a man aged 40-49 years in good health and CMV-seronegative. The material sequenced was PBMCs. The chain carries TRBV30 and TRBJ2-5, with D maybe TRBD1 (6 bases). The CDR3 region is CAWKQGFQETQYF. DNA for the CDR3: TGTGCCTGGAAACAGGGCTTCCAAGAGACCCAGTACTTC.